A selection of T cell receptor beta chains follows, all from one sample in a study of cytomegalovirus exposure and HLA in healthy donors. Profiled with immunoSEQ multiplex PCR; TCRdb holds only in-frame clones, not every one. In the table there are 110,000 or so clones, more than 60% of which are singletons. The material sequenced was PBMCs. The receptors stem from a man aged 30-40 years in good health and CMV-seronegative. CDR3s include the opening cysteine and the closing phenylalanine or tryptophan. A D gene is named only where the DNA matches it firmly. Only part of the rows carry a size: once, few, many, or a class if the clone is expanded.

TRBD2,TRBJ2-5,.,TRBV5-1,18,TGCGCCAGCAGCAAGATCTACCCGGGACTAGCGGGGCAAGAGACCCAGTACTTC,CASSKIYPGLAGQETQYF
.,TRBJ1-1,few,TRBV29-1,13,TGCAGCGTCCGCAGGGAAGGGAACACTGAAGCTTTCTTT,CSVRREGNTEAFF
TRBD1,TRBJ1-2,once,TRBV28,13,TGTGCCAGCAGTCCCCGGACAGGGGGCGGCTACACCTTC,CASSPRTGGGYTF
.,TRBJ1-1,.,TRBV13,13,TGTGCCAGCAGCTTAGGCCGGGGGGCCGAAGCTTTCTTT,CASSLGRGAEAFF
.,TRBJ2-3,.,TRBV29-1,12,TGCAGCGTTGAAGGGGGCCTAGATACGCAGTATTTT,CSVEGGLDTQYF
.,TRBJ2-2,.,TRBV5-1,14,TGCGCCAGCAGCGTGGGGAGGAACACCGGGGAGCTGTTTTTT,CASSVGRNTGELFF
.,TRBJ2-7,.,TRBV27,16,TGTGCCAGCACCCCTTCGGTAGGACTTCAGATCTACGAGCAGTACTTC,CASTPSVGLQIYEQYF
.,TRBJ1-1,.,TRBV5-1,14,TGCGCCAGCAGCACCCGGGACACTCTCACTGAAGCTTTCTTT,CASSTRDTLTEAFF
.,TRBJ1-2,once,TRBV6-1,16,TGTGCCAGCAGTGCCAGCGGGTACAGTTTCACCTATGGCTACACCTTC,CASSASGYSFTYGYTF
TRBD1,TRBJ1-2,.,TRBV29-1,11,TGCAGCGTGGGACAGGGGAATGGCTACACCTTC,CSVGQGNGYTF
.,TRBJ2-7,.,TRBV29-1,11,TGCAGCGTCAATAGCCCCTACGAGCAGTACTTC,CSVNSPYEQYF
.,TRBJ2-3,.,TRBV12-5,15,TGTGCTAGTGGTTTGGCCGAGGGGGGGGCAGTTACGCAGTATTTT,CASGLAEGGAVTQYF
.,TRBJ2-4,.,TRBV4-2,14,TGTGCCAGCAGCCAACCGGGTTCCAAAAACATTCAGTACTTC,CASSQPGSKNIQYF
.,TRBJ1-1,.,TRBV6-5,13,TGTGCCAGCAGTCCGTACAGGGACCCTGAAGCTTTCTTT,CASSPYRDPEAFF
TRBD2,TRBJ2-2,.,TRBV7-3,15,TGTGCCAGCAGCTCGGGACTAGCGAACACCGGGGAGCTGTTTTTT,CASSSGLANTGELFF
TRBD1,TRBJ1-5,.,TRBV6-6,14,TGTGCCAGCAGCTGGGACAGGGGGAATCAGCCCCAGCATTTT,CASSWDRGNQPQHF
.,TRBJ1-2,.,TRBV7-3,15,TGTGCCAGCAGCCCCAATGGACGACAGGCGGGTGGCTACACCTTC,CASSPNGRQAGGYTF
TRBD2,TRBJ2-2,.,TRBV6-1,15,TGTGCCAGCAGCGAACTAGCGGGGTTCACCGGGGAGCTGTTTTTT,CASSELAGFTGELFF
TRBD1,TRBJ1-5,.,TRBV19,14,TGTGCCAGCACGAAACAGGGGGCGGGTCAGCCCCAGCATTTT,CASTKQGAGQPQHF
.,TRBJ1-2,few,TRBV7-9,16,TGTGCCAGCAACGGTCAGAGACAGCTCCCGGGGGATGGCTACACCTTC,CASNGQRQLPGDGYTF
.,TRBJ2-7,.,TRBV4-1,18,TGCGCCAGCAGCCGGGGGCGGACATCAATTTTAACCTCCTACGAGCAGTACTTC,CASSRGRTSILTSYEQYF
.,TRBJ2-3,.,TRBV4-3,15,TGCGCCAGCAGCCAAGATGCTGGTAGGCGGGATACGCAGTATTTT,CASSQDAGRRDTQYF
.,TRBJ1-5,.,TRBV7-2,18,TGTGCCAGCAGCTTAGACCCGCCGTGGGCCGGTAGCAATCAGCCCCAGCATTTT,CASSLDPPWAGSNQPQHF
.,TRBJ2-7,once,TRBV6-1,15,TGTGCCAGCAGGCTCCGACAGGCCCCCTCTCTCGAGCAGTACTTC,CASRLRQAPSLEQYF
.,TRBJ2-3,.,TRBV13,12,TGTGCCAGCAGCTTAGGCGCGGATACGCAGTATTTT,CASSLGADTQYF
.,TRBJ2-7,.,TRBV4-3,14,TGCGCCAGCAGCCATCACGGGTTCTCCTACGAGCAGTACTTC,CASSHHGFSYEQYF
TRBD1,TRBJ1-5,few,TRBV7-2,15,TGTGCCAGCAGGCTCACCGGGACAGTTAATCAGCCCCAGCATTTT,CASRLTGTVNQPQHF
TRBD2,TRBJ2-3,.,TRBV7-2,15,TGTGCCAGCAGCGGTCATCGGGGGGGCCAAGATACGCAGTATTTT,CASSGHRGGQDTQYF
.,TRBJ1-6,.,TRBV5-5,16,TGTGCCAGCAGCCTCCCGGAGCATGGACTCGGGTCACCCCTCCACTTT,CASSLPEHGLGSPLHF
.,TRBJ1-3,.,TRBV5-1,14,TGCGCCAGCAGCCCCGGAGGGGCTGGAAACACCATATATTTT,CASSPGGAGNTIYF
TRBD2,TRBJ2-1,.,TRBV7-9,15,TGTGCCAGCAGCTTAGCTAGCGGGGCTCACAATGAGCAGTTCTTC,CASSLASGAHNEQFF